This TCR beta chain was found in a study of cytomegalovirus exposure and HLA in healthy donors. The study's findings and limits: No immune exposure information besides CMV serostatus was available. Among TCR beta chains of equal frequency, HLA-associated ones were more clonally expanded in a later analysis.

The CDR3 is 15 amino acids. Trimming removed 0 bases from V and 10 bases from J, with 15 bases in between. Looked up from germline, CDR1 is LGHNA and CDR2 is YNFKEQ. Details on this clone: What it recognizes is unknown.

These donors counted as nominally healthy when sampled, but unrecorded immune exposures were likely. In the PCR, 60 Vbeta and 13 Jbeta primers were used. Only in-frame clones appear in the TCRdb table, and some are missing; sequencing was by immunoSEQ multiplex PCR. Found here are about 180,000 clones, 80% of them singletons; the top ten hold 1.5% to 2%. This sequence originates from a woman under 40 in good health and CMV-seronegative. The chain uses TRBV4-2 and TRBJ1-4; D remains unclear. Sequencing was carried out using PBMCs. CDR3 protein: CASSQEPTGYGKLFF. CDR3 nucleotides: TGTGCCAGCAGCCAAGAACCGACCGGGTACGGAAAACTGTTTTTT.